The rows below give T cell receptor beta chains drawn from one sample of a study of somatic mutations in cytotoxic T cells in rheumatoid arthritis. Profiled with immunoSEQ multiplex PCR; TCRdb holds only in-frame clones, not every one. Among tens of thousands of clones listed, about four fifths were seen once. Sequencing was performed on CD8+ T cells sorted from blood. These receptor sequences come from an adult with rheumatoid arthritis. CDR3s include the opening cysteine and the closing phenylalanine or tryptophan. Fields, in order: V gene, clone size, J gene, D gene, CDR3 DNA, CDR3 protein. A D gene is named only where the DNA matches it firmly. Not every row has a clone size; where given, it reads once, few, many or a size class.

TRBV19	-	TRBJ1-1	-	TGTGCCAGTAGTATGAAGTGGACACCGAACACTGAAGCTTTCTTT	CASSMKWTPNTEAFF
TRBV7-6	-	TRBJ1-1	-	TGTGCCAGCAGCCTGAGGACAGCCGAAGAGAACACTGAAGCTTTCTTT	CASSLRTAEENTEAFF
TRBV2	-	TRBJ1-2	-	TGTGCCAGCAGTGATCCCGGGGTCGGTTATGGCTACACCTTC	CASSDPGVGYGYTF
TRBV7-9	few	TRBJ2-3	-	TGTGCCAGCACCCTGAAAGCAGATACGCAGTATTTT	CASTLKADTQYF
TRBV15	-	TRBJ2-1	TRBD2	TGTGCCACCAGCAGAGATAAGGCGGGAGGTGGCAATGAGCAGTTCTTC	CATSRDKAGGGNEQFF
TRBV27	-	TRBJ2-7	-	TGTGCCAGCAGTTTGAAAGCATCGGGGATATACGAGCAGTACTTC	CASSLKASGIYEQYF
TRBV4-1	-	TRBJ2-5	-	TGCGCCAGCAGCCCCCGAGGACAGCAAGAGACCCAGTACTTC	CASSPRGQQETQYF
TRBV2	-	TRBJ2-1	-	TGTGCCAGCAGTGAATTGGTCGGTTGGAATGAGCAGTTCTTC	CASSELVGWNEQFF
TRBV9	-	TRBJ2-2	-	TGTGCCAGCAGCGTAGCTGAAGCCGGGGAGCTGTTTTTT	CASSVAEAGELFF
TRBV9	once	TRBJ2-2	-	TGTGCCAGCAGCGCACCAGCGGCAGGGAACACCGGGGAGCTGTTTTTT	CASSAPAAGNTGELFF
TRBV27	few	TRBJ2-2	TRBD2	TGTGCCAGCAGTTTATTGACTAGCGGGGGGCTGATATCCCCCGGGGAGCTGTTTTTT	CASSLLTSGGLISPGELFF
TRBV29-1	-	TRBJ1-1	-	TGCAGCGTTGAAGACAGGAACACTGAAGCTTTCTTT	CSVEDRNTEAFF
TRBV27	-	TRBJ1-5	-	TGTGCCAGCAGTTTACGCGGTTTCCAGGATCAGCCCCAGCATTTT	CASSLRGFQDQPQHF
TRBV11-2	few	TRBJ1-4	TRBD1	TGTGCCAGCACCAGGACAGGACCTGAAAAACTGTTTTTT	CASTRTGPEKLFF
TRBV11-2	-	TRBJ2-7	-	TGTGCCAGCAGCTTATCCATCCCTCGGGAGCAGTACTTC	CASSLSIPREQYF
TRBV27	once	TRBJ2-1	-	TGTGCCAGCAGCGCGGGGACAGAGCAGTTCTTC	CASSAGTEQFF
TRBV4-1	-	TRBJ2-1	-	TGCGCCAGCAGCCAATACTCGAGCTCCTACAATGAGCAGTTCTTC	CASSQYSSSYNEQFF
TRBV7-2	-	TRBJ2-2	-	TGTGCCAGCAGCTTAAGGCAGGGGAGTTGGGGGGAGCTGTTTTTT	CASSLRQGSWGELFF
TRBV5-8	once	TRBJ1-2	TRBD1	TGTGCCAGCAGCCTCTCCGGGACAGGGACGGACCACACCTTC	CASSLSGTGTDHTF
TRBV6-1	-	TRBJ2-3	TRBD1	TGTGCCAGCAGTGATGGGACAGCCGTTCTCACAGATACGCAGTATTTT	CASSDGTAVLTDTQYF
TRBV2	few	TRBJ2-7	-	TGTGCCAGCGCTCCCCGCGCCAGGGCTACCTACGAGCAGTACTTC	CASAPRARATYEQYF
TRBV5-1	-	TRBJ2-5	TRBD2	TGCGCCAGCAGCTTGGAGGTCGCGGGGGGGGAAGAGACCCAGTACTTC	CASSLEVAGGEETQYF
TRBV4-1	-	TRBJ2-1	TRBD1	TGCGCCAGCAGCCACGAACAGGGGGCGGGCAATGAGCAGTTCTTC	CASSHEQGAGNEQFF
TRBV5-6	once	TRBJ1-1	-	TGTGCCAGCAGCTTGCCAGACACTCAGGGGCTGCACACTGAAGCTTTCTTT	CASSLPDTQGLHTEAFF
TRBV5-4	-	TRBJ2-7	TRBD1	TGTGCCAGCAGCTCCGGGACAGGGGACAACGAGCAGTACTTC	CASSSGTGDNEQYF
TRBV5-4	-	TRBJ1-2	TRBD1	TGTGCCAGCAGCGGAACTAGGACAGGGACCTATGGCTACACCTTC	CASSGTRTGTYGYTF
TRBV27	-	TRBJ2-7	-	TGTGCCAGCATCTTGTCCCTGAACGCCCCTTACGAGCAGTACTTC	CASILSLNAPYEQYF